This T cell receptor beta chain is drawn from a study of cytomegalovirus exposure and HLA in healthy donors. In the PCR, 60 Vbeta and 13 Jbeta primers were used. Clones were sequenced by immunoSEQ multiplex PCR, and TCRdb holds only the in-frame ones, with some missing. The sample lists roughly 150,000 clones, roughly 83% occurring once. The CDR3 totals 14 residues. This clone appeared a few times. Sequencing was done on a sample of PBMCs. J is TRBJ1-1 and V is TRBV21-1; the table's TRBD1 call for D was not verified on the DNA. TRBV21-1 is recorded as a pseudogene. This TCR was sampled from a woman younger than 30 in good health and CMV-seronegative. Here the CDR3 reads CASSKVRGDTEAFF. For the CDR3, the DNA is TGTGCCAGCAGCAAAGTCAGGGGGGACACTGAAGCTTTCTTT.